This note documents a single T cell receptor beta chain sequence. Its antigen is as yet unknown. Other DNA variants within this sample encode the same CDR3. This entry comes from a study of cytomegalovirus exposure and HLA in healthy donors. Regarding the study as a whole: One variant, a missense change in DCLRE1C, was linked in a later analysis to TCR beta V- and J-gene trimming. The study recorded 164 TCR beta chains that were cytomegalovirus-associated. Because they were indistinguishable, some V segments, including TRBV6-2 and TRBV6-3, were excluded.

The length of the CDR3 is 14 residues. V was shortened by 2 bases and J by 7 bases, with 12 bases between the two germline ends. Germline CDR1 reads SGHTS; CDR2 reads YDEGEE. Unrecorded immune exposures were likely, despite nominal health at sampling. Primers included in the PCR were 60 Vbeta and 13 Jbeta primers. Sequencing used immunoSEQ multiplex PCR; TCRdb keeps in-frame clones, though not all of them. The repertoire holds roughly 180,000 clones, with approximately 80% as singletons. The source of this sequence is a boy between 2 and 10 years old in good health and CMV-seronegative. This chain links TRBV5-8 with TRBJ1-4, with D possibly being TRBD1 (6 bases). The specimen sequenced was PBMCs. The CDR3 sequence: CASSFGQGSEKLFF. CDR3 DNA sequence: TGTGCCAGCAGCTTTGGGCAGGGGAGTGAAAAACTGTTTTTT.